Listed here are 7 T cell receptor beta chains from one sample, sequenced in a study of cytomegalovirus exposure and HLA in healthy donors. Libraries were prepared by immunoSEQ multiplex PCR; TCRdb keeps only in-frame clonotypes and omits some of them. The sample yields 220,000 or so clones, approximately 88% seen once. The sequencing input was PBMCs. These TCRs come from a woman in her thirties in good health and CMV-seropositive.

The rearrangement joins TRBV28 to TRBJ1-5; D is ambiguous. The CDR3 totals 12 residues. Germline V gives CDR1 MDHEN, CDR2 SYDVKM. V was pared by 3 bases and J by 2 bases, with 2 bases between. CDR3 sequence reads: CASSFGNQPQHF. The CDR3 nucleotides are TGTGCCAGCAGTTTTGGCAATCAGCCCCAGCATTTT.

In its sample, this clone was seen a few times. This chain links TRBV5-1 with TRBJ1-1, with D maybe TRBD1 (6 bases). CDR3 length: 13 amino acids. V was cut by 5 bases and J by 0 bases, with 8 bases left in between. Per the germline V gene, CDR1 is SGHRS and CDR2 is YFSETQ. For the CDR3, the DNA is TGCGCCAGCAGTCAGGGGATGAACACTGAAGCTTTCTTT. As protein: CASSQGMNTEAFF.

The chain couples TRBV29-1 to TRBJ2-7; 9 positions agree with TRBD2. J gave up 0 bases and V 7 bases, and 4 bases lay outside the gene matches. The CDR3 runs to 13 residues. Per germline, CDR1 SQVTM and CDR2 ANQGSEA. CDR3 nucleotide sequence: TGCAGCGGACGACTAGCGGACTCCTACGAGCAGTACTTC. Translated, it gives CSGRLADSYEQYF.

V gene TRBV19 combines with J gene TRBJ1-4; D gene unclear. The CDR3 covers 15 residues. Germline V gives CDR1 LNHDA, CDR2 SQIVND (reference sequence). Trimming removed 11 bases from V and 5 bases from J, with 21 bases in between. The CDR3 is CALGSCKWVNEKLFF. CDR3 in DNA: TGTGCCCTAGGCAGTTGCAAGTGGGTGAATGAAAAACTGTTTTTT.

The rearrangement links TRBV25-1 to TRBJ1-2, with D perhaps matching TRBD1 (6 bases). Germline CDR1 reads MGHDK; CDR2 reads SYGVNS. Trimming left V 1 base short and J 8 bases short, with 20 bases between. The CDR3 runs 16 residues. CDR3 DNA sequence: TGTGCCAGCAGTGAATCCCTTACGGGGGGGCTCGGGGGCTACACCTTC. This codes for CASSESLTGGLGGYTF.

V is TRBV13 and J is TRBJ2-7; D remains ambiguous. The CDR3 has 14 amino acids. Germline values: CDR1 PRHDT, CDR2 FYEKMQ (reference sequence). Between the trimmed V and J ends, which lost 0 bases and 2 bases, there was a span of 8 bases. CDR3 sequence: CASSLGRPTYEQYF. The CDR3, as DNA: TGTGCCAGCAGCTTAGGCCGTCCAACCTACGAGCAGTACTTC.

CDR3 sequence (DNA): TGTGCCAGCAGCGGGGAGGACAGGGAGTTATATGGCTACACCTTC. Protein sequence: CASSGEDRELYGYTF. The chain has TRBV5-6 and TRBJ1-2; TRBD1 aligns across 8 bases. Germline V gene data show CDR1 as SGHDT and CDR2 as YYEEEE. The ends lost 4 bases at V and 5 bases at J; junction bases unmatched: 10. The length of the CDR3 is 15 residues.